What follows are 8 T cell receptor beta chains derived from one specimen sequenced in a study of T cells in Graves' hyperthyroidism and ophthalmopathy. RNA transcripts gave rise to amplified TCR beta CDR3 regions. HTBI primers were used for first-round RT-PCR of the TCR CDR3. TCRdb used MiXCR to reprocess the multiplex PCR reads, holding one entry per CDR3 protein. The sample has some 350,000 distinct CDR3 sequences; around 15% are singletons. The sequenced material came from blood. The receptors originated from a woman in her sixties with Graves' ophthalmopathy.

This clonotype has only a few counts. The chain has TRBV20-1 and TRBJ2-7, with 10 nucleotides matching TRBD1. The CDR3 has 14 residues. Germline V lookup: CDR1 DFQATT, CDR2 SNEGSKA (reference sequence). Trimming removed 1 base from V and 6 bases from J; junction bases left unmatched: 6. The CDR3 DNA is TGCAGTGCTAGAGGAGGGACAGGGGCGGGCGAGCAGTACTTC. Translating gives CSARGGTGAGEQYF.

The chain uses TRBV24-1 and TRBJ2-5; tentatively, D is TRBD1 (7 bases). Germline V gives CDR1 KGHDR, CDR2 SFDVKD. The V end was cut by 2 bases, the J end by 5 bases, with 14 bases between. The CDR3 covers 15 residues. The CDR3 DNA sequence: TGTGCCACCAGTGATTCCCGACAGGGAGGCGAGACCCAGTACTTC. Translating gives CATSDSRQGGETQYF.

The table lists this clonotype with many counts. The chain has TRBV6-2 or TRBV6-3 and TRBJ2-7; D may correspond to TRBD1 or TRBD2 (5 bases each). In germline, CDR1 is MNHEY, CDR2 SVGEGT. CDR3 size: 12 residues. For the CDR3, the DNA is TGTGACGAAGCGGACAACTCCTACGAGCAGTACTTC. It is translated as CDEADNSYEQYF.

This rearrangement joins TRBV6-2 or TRBV6-3 to TRBJ2-3; 16 bases match TRBD2. V lost 2 bases to trimming and J lost 6 bases; unmatched junction nucleotides: 11. The CDR3 consists of 19 residues. Germline V gene data show CDR1 as MNHEY and CDR2 as SVGEGT. CDR3 sequence reads: CASSYLGTSGRAGMDTQYF. CDR3 DNA: TGTGCCAGCAGTTACCTCGGGACTAGCGGGAGGGCCGGGATGGATACGCAGTATTTT.

This clonotype was recorded only once. The chain combines TRBV20-1 with TRBJ1-2; D is unresolved. This CDR3 comprises 11 residues. V was clipped by 4 bases and J by 1 base, with 4 bases between them. The germline gives CDR1 DFQATT, CDR2 SNEGSKA (reference sequence). This CDR3 is CSAKHNYGYTF. The CDR3 DNA sequence: TGCAGTGCTAAACATAACTATGGCTACACCTTC.

This clonotype was observed many times. V and J are TRBV15 and TRBJ2-3, with 8 positions matching TRBD2. Trimming cost V 3 bases and J 0 bases; bases outside gene matches: 11. Germline V gives CDR1 LNHNV, CDR2 YYDKDF (reference sequence). This CDR3 region has 18 residues. The CDR3 nucleotides read TGTGCCACCAGCAGTGGTTCACTAGCGGAACTTAGCACAGATACGCAGTATTTT. Its translation is CATSSGSLAELSTDTQYF.

This clonotype was found many times. This chain connects TRBV12-3 or TRBV12-4 to TRBJ2-1; D possibly uses TRBD1 or TRBD2 (6 bases each). With 7 bases removed from V and 2 bases from J, the gap between germline ends came to 18 bases. This CDR3 comprises 16 residues. The CDR3 is CASTLGGQGTYNEQFF. CDR3 sequence (DNA): TGTGCCAGCACCCTCGGGGGCCAGGGAACCTACAATGAGCAGTTCTTC.

In its sample, this clonotype was seen a few times. This chain links TRBV28 with TRBJ2-2; a weak D match, TRBD1 (5 bases). The CDR3 is 14 amino acids. Trimming cost V 7 bases and J 0 bases, with 9 bases left between them. CDR1 and CDR2 from the germline V gene are MDHEN and SYDVKM. The DNA for the CDR3 is TGTGCCAGCATCGACAGAACGAACACCGGGGAGCTGTTTTTT. The encoded protein is CASIDRTNTGELFF.